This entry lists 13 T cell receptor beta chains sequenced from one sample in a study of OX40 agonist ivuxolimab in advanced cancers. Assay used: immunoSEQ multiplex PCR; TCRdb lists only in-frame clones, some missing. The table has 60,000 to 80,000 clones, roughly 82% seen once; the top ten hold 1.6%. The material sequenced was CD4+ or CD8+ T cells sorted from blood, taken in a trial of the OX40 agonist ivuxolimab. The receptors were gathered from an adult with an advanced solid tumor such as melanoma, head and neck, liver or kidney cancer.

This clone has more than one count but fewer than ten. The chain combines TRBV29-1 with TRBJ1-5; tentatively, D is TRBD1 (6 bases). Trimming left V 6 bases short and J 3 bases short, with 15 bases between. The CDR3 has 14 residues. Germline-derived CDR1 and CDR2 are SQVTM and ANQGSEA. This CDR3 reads CSVGAAGYNQPQHF. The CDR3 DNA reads TGCAGCGTGGGGGCAGCAGGGTACAATCAGCCCCAGCATTTT.

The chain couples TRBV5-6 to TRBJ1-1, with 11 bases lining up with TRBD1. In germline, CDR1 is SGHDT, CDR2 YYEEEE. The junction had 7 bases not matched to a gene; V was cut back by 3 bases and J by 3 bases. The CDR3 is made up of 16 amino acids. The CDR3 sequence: CASSSRDRGWYTEAFF. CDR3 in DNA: TGTGCCAGCAGCTCTAGGGACAGGGGGTGGTACACTGAAGCTTTCTTT.

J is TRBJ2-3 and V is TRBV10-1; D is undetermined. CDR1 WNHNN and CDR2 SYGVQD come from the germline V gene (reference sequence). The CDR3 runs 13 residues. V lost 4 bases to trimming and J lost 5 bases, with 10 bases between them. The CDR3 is CASSVNYEDTQYF. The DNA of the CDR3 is TGCGCCAGCAGTGTTAACTACGAAGATACGCAGTATTTT.

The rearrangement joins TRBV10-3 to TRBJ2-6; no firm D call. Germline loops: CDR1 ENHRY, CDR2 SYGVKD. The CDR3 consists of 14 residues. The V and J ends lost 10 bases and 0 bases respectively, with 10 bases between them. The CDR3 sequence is CATEDNSGANVLTF. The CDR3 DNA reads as TGTGCCACCGAAGACAACTCTGGGGCCAACGTCCTGACTTTC.

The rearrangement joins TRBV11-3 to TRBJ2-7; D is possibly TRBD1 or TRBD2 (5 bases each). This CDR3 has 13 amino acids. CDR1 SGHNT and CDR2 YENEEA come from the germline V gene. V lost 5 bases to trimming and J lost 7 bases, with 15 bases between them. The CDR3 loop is CASSVRVEGEQYF. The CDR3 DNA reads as TGTGCCAGCAGCGTACGCGTTGAGGGGGAGCAGTACTTC.

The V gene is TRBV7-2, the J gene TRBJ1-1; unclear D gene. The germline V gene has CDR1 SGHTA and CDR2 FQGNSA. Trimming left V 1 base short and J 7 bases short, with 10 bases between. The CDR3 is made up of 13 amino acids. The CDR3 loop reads CASSLELVSEAFF. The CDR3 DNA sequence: TGTGCCAGCAGCTTAGAACTTGTCAGTGAAGCTTTCTTT.

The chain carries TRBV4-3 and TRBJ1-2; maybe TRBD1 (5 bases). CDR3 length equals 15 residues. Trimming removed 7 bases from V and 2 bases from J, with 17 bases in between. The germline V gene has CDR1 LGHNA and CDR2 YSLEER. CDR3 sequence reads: CASTPGRGVNYGYTF. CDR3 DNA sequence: TGCGCCAGCACCCCCGGAAGGGGAGTAAACTATGGCTACACCTTC.

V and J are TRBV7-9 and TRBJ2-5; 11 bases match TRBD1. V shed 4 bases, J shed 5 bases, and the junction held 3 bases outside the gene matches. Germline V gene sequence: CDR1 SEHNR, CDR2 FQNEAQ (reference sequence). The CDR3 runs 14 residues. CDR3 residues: CASSSGQGVETQYF. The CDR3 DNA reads TGTGCCAGCAGCTCGGGACAGGGGGTGGAGACCCAGTACTTC.

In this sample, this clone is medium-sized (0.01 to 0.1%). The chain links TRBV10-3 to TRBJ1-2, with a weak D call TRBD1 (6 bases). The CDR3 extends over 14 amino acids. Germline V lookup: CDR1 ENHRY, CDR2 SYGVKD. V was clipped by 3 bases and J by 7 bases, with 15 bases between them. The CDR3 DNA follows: TGTGCCATCAGTGACCCCAGGCGACAGGTTGGCTACACCTTC. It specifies CAISDPRRQVGYTF.

Here the CDR3 reads CAWSRLDSQYF. The CDR3 nucleotides are TGTGCCTGGAGTAGGCTAGACTCGCAGTATTTT. The chain joins TRBV30 to TRBJ2-3; unclear D gene. This CDR3 contains 11 residues. Looked up from germline, CDR1 is GTSNPN and CDR2 is SVGIG (reference sequence). Trimming took 2 bases from V and 10 from J, leaving 10 bases between them.

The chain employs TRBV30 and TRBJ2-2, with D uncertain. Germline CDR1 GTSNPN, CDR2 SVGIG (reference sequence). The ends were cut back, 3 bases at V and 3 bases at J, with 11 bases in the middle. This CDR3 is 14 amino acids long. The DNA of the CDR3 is TGTGCCTGGAGACGTAGACGCGACACCGGGGAGCTGTTTTTT. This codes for CAWRRRRDTGELFF.

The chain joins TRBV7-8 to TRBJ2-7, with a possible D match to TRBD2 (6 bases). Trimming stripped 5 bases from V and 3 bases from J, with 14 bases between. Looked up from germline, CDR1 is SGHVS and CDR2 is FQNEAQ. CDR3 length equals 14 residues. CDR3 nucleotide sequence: TGTGCCAGCAGCCGCCGGGACTCGAGCTACGAGCAGTACTTC. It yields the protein CASSRRDSSYEQYF.

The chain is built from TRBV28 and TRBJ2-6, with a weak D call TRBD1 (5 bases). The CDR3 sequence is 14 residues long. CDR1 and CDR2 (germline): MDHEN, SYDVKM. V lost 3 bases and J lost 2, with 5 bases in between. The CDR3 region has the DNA TGTGCCAGCAGTTTCAGGGCTGGGGCCAACGTCCTGACTTTC. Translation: CASSFRAGANVLTF. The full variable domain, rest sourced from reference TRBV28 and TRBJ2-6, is DVKVTQSSRYLVKRTGEKVFLECVQDMDHENMFWYRQDPGLGLRLIYFSYDVKMKEKGDIPEGYSVSREKKERFSLILESASTNQTSMYLCASSFRAGANVLTFGAGSRLTVL.